A single sample is the source of the 5 T cell receptor beta chains below, sequenced in a study of blood T cell repertoires in COVID-19. Method: immunoSEQ multiplex PCR; TCRdb's copy keeps in-frame clones and lacks some. This sample yields under 70,000 clones, of which more than 65% are seen a single time; 20% belongs to the top ten. Sequenced material: peripheral blood. Receptors originate from an elderly woman with active or convalescent COVID-19.

V is TRBV6-5 and J is TRBJ2-2; D might be TRBD1 (5 bases). CDR1 is MNHEY, CDR2 SVGAGI, per germline. Deletions cut 5 bases from V and 1 base from J, with 8 bases between. CDR3 size: 14 residues. This CDR3 reads CASSTGQNTGELFF. The DNA for the CDR3 is TGTGCCAGCAGTACCGGACAGAACACCGGGGAGCTGTTTTTT.

The genes are TRBV19 and TRBJ1-2; the match to TRBD1 covers 9 bases. CDR3 size: 15 residues. The V gene's germline CDR1 is LNHDA and CDR2 SQIVND (reference sequence). The V and J ends lost 3 bases and 2 bases, in that order; junction bases with no gene match: 4. CDR3 sequence reads: CASSMGDRGNYGYTF. The CDR3 DNA reads as TGTGCCAGTAGTATGGGAGACAGGGGGAACTATGGCTACACCTTC.

The genes are TRBV2 and TRBJ1-2; perhaps TRBD1 as D (6 bases). The V end lost 6 bases, the J end lost 2 bases, and 16 bases lay between the germline ends. Germline V lookup: CDR1 SNHLY, CDR2 FYNNEI. This CDR3 contains 15 residues. The CDR3 bases are TGTGCCAGCAGCCTCGGACAGCCTCTAAACTATGGCTACACCTTC. This sequence encodes CASSLGQPLNYGYTF. The variable domain in full, with the rest retrieved from reference TRBV2 and TRBJ1-2, is EPEVTQTPSHQVTQMGQEVILRCVPISNHLYFYWYRQILGQKVEFLVSFYNNEISEKSEIFDDQFSVERPDGSNFTLKIRSTKLEDSAMYFCASSLGQPLNYGYTFGSGTRLTVV.

The chain is built from TRBV5-1 and TRBJ2-1, with TRBD1 identical over 10 bases. The CDR3 has 16 residues. The germline V gene encodes CDR1 SGHRS and CDR2 YFSETQ. Trimming cost V 4 bases and J 5 bases; bases outside gene matches: 9. CDR3 nucleotide sequence: TGCGCCAGCAGCACCACCTGGGGGACAGGGGACAATGAGCAGTTCTTC. This encodes CASSTTWGTGDNEQFF. Complete variable domain (other parts from reference TRBV5-1 and TRBJ2-1): KAGVTQTPRYLIKTRGQQVTLSCSPISGHRSVSWYQQTPGQGLQFLFEYFSETQRNKGNFPGRFSGRQFSNSRSEMNVSTLELGDSALYLCASSTTWGTGDNEQFFGPGTRLTVL.

This chain uses TRBV11-3 with TRBJ1-1; no reliable D call. This CDR3 region has 13 residues. CDR1 is SGHNT, CDR2 YENEEA, per germline. Trimming shortened V by 2 bases and J by 3 bases, and 7 bases separated the two germline ends. CDR3 residues: CASSLMRDTEAFF. Written as DNA, the CDR3 is TGTGCCAGCAGCTTAATGCGGGACACTGAAGCTTTCTTT.